This paragraph reports one TCR beta chain. Germline V gives CDR1 SGHRS, CDR2 YFSETQ. The CDR3 is made up of 15 amino acids. V trimming: 4 bases; J trimming: 5 bases; junction bases outside the gene matches: 8. Authors' methods: The assay estimated nucleated cells by amplifying reference gene primers. Generated by immunoSEQ multiplex PCR, the TCRdb table keeps only in-frame clones and is missing some. That table is the source of V, J and clone size, and D and trimming were worked out from the DNA. The sample records some 170,000 clones, over 75% being singletons. This record comes from a study of blood T cell repertoires in COVID-19. At the level of the study: T cells, B-cell-depleted T cells, or PBMCs supplied cDNA or gDNA.

The rearrangement joins TRBV5-1 to TRBJ1-4; TRBD1 matches at 7 bases. This TCR derives from a woman in her 70s with acute or convalescent COVID-19. The sequenced sample consisted of peripheral blood. CDR3 loop: CASSPTGQSNEKLFF. The CDR3 DNA is TGCGCCAGCAGCCCAACGGGACAGTCAAATGAAAAACTGTTTTTT.